This T cell receptor (beta chain) originates from a study of cytomegalovirus exposure and HLA in healthy donors. A note on this clone: Its specificity is unknown.

The J segment lost 3 bases and the V segment lost 0 bases, leaving 1 base of the junction unmatched. The V gene's germline CDR1 is SGHNT and CDR2 YYREEE (reference sequence). This CDR3 comprises 16 residues. General study results and limits: Within an earlier analysis, most TCR beta V segments proved productive either about 90% or about 30% of the time. The likely explanation for a cluster of highly shared sequence variants was sequencing artifact. There were several of the most significant clusters that appeared linked to common viral pathogens in a later analysis. Some V segments could not be told apart, so they were left out, TRBV6-2 and TRBV6-3 among them.

This PCR relied on a set of 60 Vbeta primers and 13 Jbeta primers. The table came from immunoSEQ multiplex PCR; TCRdb's copy has only in-frame clones and leaves some out. The table shows roughly 100,000 clones, with around four fifths occurring only once. The TCR originated in a man aged 35 to 55 in good health and CMV-seronegative. The material sequenced was PBMCs. The chain carries TRBV5-4 and TRBJ2-7, with TRBD2 matching 15 bases. The CDR3 DNA is TGTGCCAGCAGCTTGGGGACTAGCGGGAGGGTCTACGAGCAGTACTTC. Translation: CASSLGTSGRVYEQYF.